Listed below are T cell receptor beta chains from one sample, sequenced in a study of blood T cell repertoires in COVID-19. The data were produced by immunoSEQ multiplex PCR, yet TCRdb's version contains in-frame clones alone and is incomplete. The sample contains more than 70,000 clones, around 83% of which appear only once. The sample consisted of peripheral blood. The receptors come from a woman older than 75 in a cohort sampled during active or convalescent COVID-19. Each CDR3 is given with its conserved first and last residue. The order of the fields is clone size, V gene, J gene, D gene, CDR3 DNA, CDR3 protein. D genes are given only for firm matches. Only some rows state a clone size, as once, few, many or a class for expanded clones.

.	TRBV11-1	TRBJ2-3	TRBD2	TGTGCCAGCAGCTTAGCACTAGCGTCCTACACAGATACGCAGTATTTT	CASSLALASYTDTQYF
.	TRBV11-2	TRBJ1-6	TRBD1	TGTGCCAGCAGCGGCTACGGGACAGGCAATAATTCACCCCTCCACTTT	CASSGYGTGNNSPLHF
.	TRBV28	TRBJ2-2	TRBD1	TGTGCCAGCAGTTGGACAGGGCTCGACACCGGGGAGCTGTTTTTT	CASSWTGLDTGELFF
.	TRBV9	TRBJ2-5	TRBD2	TGTGCCAGCAGCGTAGGAGGGACTAGTATGGAGACCCAGTACTTC	CASSVGGTSMETQYF
few	TRBV19	TRBJ1-5	.	TGTGCCAGTAGTACGTTGGACAGACGATATAGCAATCAGCCCCAGCATTTT	CASSTLDRRYSNQPQHF
few	TRBV30	TRBJ1-2	TRBD1	TGTGCCTGGAGTATGCGGGACAGGAGCTATGGCTACACCTTC	CAWSMRDRSYGYTF
.	TRBV18	TRBJ2-1	TRBD2	TGTGCCAGCTCACCACAAGGACTAGCGGGCCTAGAGCAGTTCTTC	CASSPQGLAGLEQFF
.	TRBV27	TRBJ2-1	.	TGTGCCAGCAGCCCTATCAGTAGAAATCAGGGCAATGAGCAGTTCTTC	CASSPISRNQGNEQFF
.	TRBV6-5	TRBJ1-1	.	TGTGCCAGCAGTTACCCTTCGGGTTCTGAAGCTTTCTTT	CASSYPSGSEAFF
.	TRBV7-9	TRBJ1-1	TRBD1	TGTGCCAGCAGGCTATCCGGGACAGGAAGGACTGAAGCTTTCTTT	CASRLSGTGRTEAFF
.	TRBV11-2	TRBJ2-7	TRBD2	TGTGCCAGCAGCTTTAGCGGGAGGCAACACGAGCAGTACTTC	CASSFSGRQHEQYF
.	TRBV4-2	TRBJ1-2	TRBD1	TGTGCCAGCAGCCTAGGGACAGCCACTAACTATGGCTACACCTTC	CASSLGTATNYGYTF